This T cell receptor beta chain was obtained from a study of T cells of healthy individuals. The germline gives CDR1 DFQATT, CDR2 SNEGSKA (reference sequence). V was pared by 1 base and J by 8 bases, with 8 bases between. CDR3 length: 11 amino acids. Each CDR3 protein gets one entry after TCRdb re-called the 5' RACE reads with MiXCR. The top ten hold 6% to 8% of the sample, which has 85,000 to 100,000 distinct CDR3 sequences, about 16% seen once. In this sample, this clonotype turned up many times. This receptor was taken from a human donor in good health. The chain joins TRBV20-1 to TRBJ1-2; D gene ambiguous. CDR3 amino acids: CSARVAGGYTF. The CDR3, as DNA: TGCAGTGCTAGAGTTGCGGGCGGCTACACCTTC.